This entry is about one TCR beta chain. The antigen remains undetermined. Primers included in the PCR were 60 Vbeta and 13 Jbeta primers. Libraries were prepared by immunoSEQ multiplex PCR; TCRdb keeps only in-frame clonotypes and omits some of them. The sample records 200,000 or so clones, 75% to 90% being singletons. This sample is drawn from a study of cytomegalovirus exposure and HLA in healthy donors. Whole-study context: An early data release held some 89 million unique TCRs from HLA-typed donors.

This CDR3 contains 12 residues. With 5 bases removed from V and 9 bases from J, the gap between germline ends came to 14 bases. Germline lookup yields CDR1 SGHVS and CDR2 FQNEAQ. Study-level points and caveats: In vitro assays verified that a few CMV-associated chains recognized CMV antigens specifically.

The origin of this receptor is a boy aged 2-15 years in good health and CMV-seronegative. The V call is TRBV7-8, the J call TRBJ2-7; D may be TRBD2 (5 bases). The sequenced material came from PBMCs. The CDR3 is CASSPTLSGQYF. CDR3 coding DNA: TGTGCCAGCAGCCCGACCTTGAGCGGGCAGTACTTC. The whole variable domain, remainder taken from reference TRBV7-8 and TRBJ2-7, is GAGVSQSPRYKVAKRGQDVALRCDPISGHVSLFWYQQALGQGPEFLTYFQNEAQLDKSGLPSDRFFAERPEGSVSTLKIQRTQQEDSAVYLCASSPTLSGQYFGPGTRLTVT.